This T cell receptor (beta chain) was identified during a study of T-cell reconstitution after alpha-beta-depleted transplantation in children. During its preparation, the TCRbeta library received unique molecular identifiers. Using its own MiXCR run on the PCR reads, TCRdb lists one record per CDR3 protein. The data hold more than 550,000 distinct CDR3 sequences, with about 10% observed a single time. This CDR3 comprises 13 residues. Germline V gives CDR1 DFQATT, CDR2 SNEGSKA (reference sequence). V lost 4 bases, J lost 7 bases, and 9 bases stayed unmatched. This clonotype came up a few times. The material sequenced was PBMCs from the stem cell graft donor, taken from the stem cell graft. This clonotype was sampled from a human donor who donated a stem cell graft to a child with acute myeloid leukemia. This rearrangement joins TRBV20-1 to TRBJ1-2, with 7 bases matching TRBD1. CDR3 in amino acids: CSATPGGGRGYTF. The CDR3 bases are TGCAGTGCTACCCCTGGAGGGGGCCGTGGCTACACCTTC.